This T cell receptor (beta chain) was captured by sequencing in a study of beta chain features in type 1 diabetes (dated by TCRdb to 2016 to 2019). General notes on the study: Mean age, gender distribution, total cell number and subset yield did not differ between patients and healthy donors. A total of approximately 100,000,000 sorted cells were examined across all samples, and the number of cells per subset was strongly correlated with RNA yield. In the study, TCRB repertoires of sorted circulating CD4+ T cell subsets from recently diagnosed type 1 diabetes patients were compared with those of matched healthy donors. Regulatory and stem cell-like memory subsets were isolated from only 8 patients and roughly eight healthy donors, whereas naive and central memory subsets came from all 28 donors.

Each donor gave one peripheral blood draw, averaging approximately 0.12 L, which was collected into heparinised tubes. Using a panel that included CD45RO, CCR7, CD25, CD127, CD95 and CD27, naive, central memory, regulatory and stem cell-like memory CD4+ T cells were sorted on a BD FACSAria II. Every sorted population had a purity above 95%. PBMCs were isolated right away by Lymphoprep density gradient centrifugation and were stained directly, without culture. So that batch effects would be minimized, each experiment stained and sorted samples in pairs, pairing one healthy donor with one patient. The High Capacity cDNA Reverse Transcription Kit was used to reverse transcribe all of the isolated RNA, meaning that expressed TCRB transcripts were what got sequenced. Deep immunoSEQ sequencing was applied to naive, central memory and regulatory T cell samples, giving an average of about 3.6 million total reads per sample. Sorted cells were lysed in RLT buffer and RNA was extracted with DNase-treated RNeasy Micro or Mini kits, depending on cell number. To prevent cross-contamination, every cell subset was processed on its own, while patient and healthy donor samples were processed together. The immunoSEQ multiplex PCR was used to amplify TCRB sequences from cDNA, yielding 87-bp fragments that span the CDR3 region. Sequencing of the amplicons was performed on the Illumina HiSeq platform. The authors' pipeline ran thus. Synthetic template baselines were used to correct PCR bias computationally, reads within Hamming distance 2 were collapsed together, and singletons that could not be merged were discarded. Reads were aligned against IMGT to assign V, D and J genes, CDR3 length and insertions or deletions at six rearrangement sites. Clonotype counts were normalized to sorted cell number within each subset before computing true diversity and Gini coefficients with the tcR R package. The overlap coefficient, calculated on TCRB nucleotide sequences, was used to measure repertoire sharing. As a proxy for the pre-selection repertoire, out-of-frame TCRB sequences from naive cells were analyzed. As stored in TCRdb, this immuneACCESS dataset retains in-frame rearrangements with V and J assigned. A fraction of the clones does not appear; measured against another copy, unresolved V genes explain less than half of the discrepancy, and the remainder lacks a known reason. V, J and clone size are those of that table, while D and trimming were read from the DNA. In all, the sample holds under 950,000 clones, and roughly 16% of those were seen once. The ten largest account for 0.02% to 0.025% of the sample.

Broad study findings and their caveats: Patients with type 1 diabetes made fewer insertions and deleted more nucleotides at VDJ recombination sites, implying thymic rearrangement abnormalities. HLA sub-analyses involved small numbers of individuals, so any influence of HLA type on TCRB rearrangement remained unresolved. Type 1 diabetes patients showed a moderate but significant shortening of TCRB CDR3 length in all four CD4+ subsets. Sequencing cDNA rather than genomic DNA could over-represent highly expressing activated cells, although activation and CD3 levels did not differ between groups. The naive, central memory and regulatory TCRB repertoires appeared to resemble one another more closely among patients than among healthy donors. Shorter templates might be favored by PCR, yet because patient and control samples were amplified and corrected together, any such skew would affect both groups equally.

The sample holds a few counts of this clone. No cognate antigen has been identified for it. No per-base quality is available; no much larger clone lies one base away. Including the terminal cysteine and phenylalanine, the CDR3 comprises 15 residues. The kept DNA is CDR3 alone, 45 bases in frame from the first base. V loses 0 bases, J loses 0 bases, and the germline ends lie 6 bases apart. The germline V gene provides CDR1 LGHNA and CDR2 YSLEER. Material for sequencing was naive CD4+ T cells from blood. According to the study, the label for this sample's cell subset or site signals: true naive CD4+ T cells. The sequence is built from TRBV4-3 and TRBJ2-1; the D gene cannot be named for sure. The TCR originated in a woman in her late teens or twenties in good health. The CDR3 amino acid sequence is: CASSQDVFSYNEQFF. The DNA sequence is TGCGCCAGCAGCCAAGATGTATTCTCCTACAATGAGCAGTTCTTC.